What follows are 15 T cell receptor beta chains derived from one specimen sequenced in a study of neurological immune-mediated disorders. TCRdb re-derived calls from the 5' RACE reads in MiXCR, one entry per CDR3 protein. The sample has some 76,000 distinct CDR3 sequences; approximately 3.3% are singletons. The sample was PBMCs. Every receptor here comes from a woman aged 45-59 years with multiple sclerosis.

This clonotype was counted many times. CDR3 in amino acids: CASSLVRSGGPETQYF. The CDR3 coding sequence is TGCGCCAGCAGCTTGGTCCGATCCGGGGGGCCGGAGACCCAGTACTTC. The chain carries TRBV5-1 and TRBJ2-5; D possibly corresponds to TRBD2 (7 bases). The CDR3 loop spans 16 amino acids. Germline V gene data show CDR1 as SGHRS and CDR2 as YFSETQ. V was clipped by 0 bases and J by 5 bases, with 17 bases between them.

This clonotype has a count of ten or more. The gene calls are TRBV7-8 and TRBJ2-5, with a weak D call TRBD2 (5 bases). This CDR3 region has 14 residues. The V gene lost 5 bases and the J gene lost 2 bases, with 12 bases spanning the gap. Germline CDR1 SGHVS, CDR2 FQNEAQ. The CDR3 sequence: CASSLSSGQETQYF. DNA of the CDR3: TGTGCCAGCAGCCTCTCTTCGGGGCAAGAGACCCAGTACTTC.

The sample holds many counts of this clonotype. DNA of the CDR3: TGTGCCAGCAGCTTCAGCTGGCAAGAGACCCAGTACTTC. Amino acid sequence: CASSFSWQETQYF. The chain has TRBV7-2 and TRBJ2-5; D remains ambiguous. This CDR3 is 13 amino acids long. V lost 3 bases, J lost 2 bases, and 7 bases lay in between. Germline V CDR1 and CDR2: SGHTA, FQGNSA. The variable domain in full, completed from reference TRBV7-2 and TRBJ2-5, reads GAGVSQSPSNKVTEKGKDVELRCDPISGHTALYWYRQSLGQGLEFLIYFQGNSAPDKSGLPSDRFSAERTGGSVSTLTIQRTQQEDSAVYLCASSFSWQETQYFGPGTRLLVL.

This clonotype appeared many times. The V and J genes are TRBV10-3 and TRBJ2-7; TRBD1 aligns across 8 bases. Losses at the gene ends were 2 bases for V and 2 bases for J; bases not matched to a gene: 8. Per germline, CDR1 ENHRY and CDR2 SYGVKD. The CDR3 is 16 residues long. The CDR3 bases are TGTGCCATCAGTGAGAGGCCGGACAGGGTACCCTACGAGCAGTACGTC. Its protein product is CAISERPDRVPYEQYV.

This clonotype was seen repeatedly, ten times or more. This rearrangement joins TRBV12-3 or TRBV12-4 to TRBJ2-2; no clear D. V shed 4 bases and J shed 2 bases, with 11 bases lying between them. The CDR3 runs to 15 residues. The CDR3 reads CASSSDSLNTGELFF. The DNA of the CDR3 is TGTGCCAGCAGTTCCGACTCCCTAAACACCGGGGAGCTGTTTTTT.

This clonotype was counted many times. This chain links TRBV20-1 with TRBJ2-3; 7 bases fit TRBD2. Germline CDR1 and CDR2: DFQATT and SNEGSKA (reference sequence). The CDR3 spans 15 residues. V dropped 7 bases and J dropped 2; count of bases not matched to a gene: 12. The CDR3 coding sequence is TGCAGTGTCACGACTAGCCGAGCGATCACAGATACGCAGTATTTT. Translated, it gives CSVTTSRAITDTQYF.

This clonotype was detected ten times or more. The rearrangement uses TRBV20-1 and TRBJ1-1; D gene uncertain. The length of the CDR3 is 14 residues. Germline V gene sequence: CDR1 DFQATT, CDR2 SNEGSKA (reference sequence). Trimming took 0 bases from V and 4 from J, leaving 12 bases between them. For the CDR3, the DNA is TGCAGTGCTAGAGATGCTACAGTGGGCACTGAAGCTTTCTTT. The encoded protein is CSARDATVGTEAFF.

This clonotype appeared many times. This rearrangement joins TRBV5-5 to TRBJ2-2, with D perhaps matching TRBD1 or TRBD2 (6 bases each). The CDR3 covers 14 residues. In germline, CDR1 is SGHKS, CDR2 YYEKEE (reference sequence). The germline V and J ends were trimmed by 4 bases and 0 bases, with 7 bases remaining between them. The CDR3 reads CASSGGPNTGELFF. The CDR3 coding sequence is TGTGCCAGCAGCGGGGGGCCGAACACCGGGGAGCTGTTTTTT.

This clonotype was seen many times. The gene calls are TRBV7-2 and TRBJ1-5; tentatively, D is TRBD1 (5 bases). V lost 0 bases, J lost 2 bases, and 11 bases lay in between. CDR1 and CDR2 from the germline V gene are SGHTA and FQGNSA. The CDR3 sequence is 16 residues long. CDR3 DNA sequence: TGTGCCAGCAGCTTAGCGGGGGAGTGGGGCAATCAGCCCCAGCATTTT. Translation: CASSLAGEWGNQPQHF.

This clonotype was recorded many times. This chain uses TRBV5-1 with TRBJ1-1; TRBD1 is a possible D gene (6 bases). With 3 bases removed from V and 4 bases from J, the gap between germline ends came to 25 bases. Germline V gene data show CDR1 as SGHRS and CDR2 as YFSETQ. CDR3 length: 18 amino acids. CDR3 in amino acids: CASSSFGGGTRRGTEAFF. The CDR3 DNA reads as TGCGCCAGCAGCTCCTTCGGTGGTGGGACACGGCGGGGCACTGAAGCTTTCTTT.

This clonotype has at least ten counts. The chain uses TRBV20-1 and TRBJ2-7, with D uncertain. Germline CDR1 DFQATT, CDR2 SNEGSKA (reference sequence). V was trimmed by 4 bases and J by 1 base, leaving 5 bases between them. This CDR3 comprises 11 residues. The CDR3 DNA is TGCAGTGCTACTATATCCTACGAGCAGTACTTC. It codes for CSATISYEQYF.

This clonotype was counted at least ten times. The chain couples TRBV20-1 to TRBJ2-3, with D perhaps matching TRBD2 (6 bases). Trimming took off 5 bases at V and 5 bases at J, with 11 bases between the two ends. The CDR3 length is 12 residues. Germline V CDR1 and CDR2: DFQATT, SNEGSKA (reference sequence). For the CDR3, the DNA is TGCAGTGCTGGACATAGCGGAGATACGCAGTATTTT. It encodes CSAGHSGDTQYF.

This clonotype was picked up many times. This chain uses TRBV20-1 with TRBJ2-1; TRBD2 matches 10 bases. Losses at the gene ends were 4 bases for V and 15 bases for J; bases not matched to a gene: 18. Per the germline V gene, CDR1 is DFQATT and CDR2 is SNEGSKA (reference sequence). This CDR3 has 15 residues. Written as DNA, the CDR3 is TGCAGTGCTAAAATGGGGGGGCTAGCGGGAGTTGGTCGGTTCTTC. Translated, it gives CSAKMGGLAGVGRFF.

The chain couples TRBV20-1 to TRBJ2-5, with D perhaps TRBD1 or TRBD2 (5 bases each). V lost 8 bases and J 4 bases, leaving 11 bases between the germline ends. Germline CDR1 is DFQATT and CDR2 is SNEGSKA (reference sequence). The CDR3 covers 11 residues. CDR3 region: CSCPGGETQYF. The CDR3 nucleotides read TGCAGTTGTCCTGGGGGAGAGACCCAGTACTTC.

This clonotype was found many times. The chain links TRBV12-3 or TRBV12-4 to TRBJ1-3; D is undetermined. The CDR3 extends over 11 amino acids. V lost 8 bases and J lost 11, with 13 bases in between. CDR3 coding DNA: TGTGCCAGCGGCGCAAGCCACCCCATATATTTT. It is translated as CASGASHPIYF.